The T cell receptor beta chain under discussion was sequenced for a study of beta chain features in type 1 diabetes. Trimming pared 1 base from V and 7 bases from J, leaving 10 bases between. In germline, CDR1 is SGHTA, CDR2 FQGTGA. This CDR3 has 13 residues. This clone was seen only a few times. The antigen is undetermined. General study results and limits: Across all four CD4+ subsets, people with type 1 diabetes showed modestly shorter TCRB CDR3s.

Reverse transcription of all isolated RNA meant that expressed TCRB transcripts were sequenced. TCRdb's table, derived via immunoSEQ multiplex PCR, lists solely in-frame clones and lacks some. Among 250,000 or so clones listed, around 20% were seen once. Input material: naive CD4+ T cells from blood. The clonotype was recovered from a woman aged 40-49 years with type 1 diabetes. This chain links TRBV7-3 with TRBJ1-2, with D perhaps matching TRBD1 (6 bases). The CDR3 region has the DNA TGTGCCAGCAGCTTAATAGGCAGGGGTGGCTACACCTTC. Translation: CASSLIGRGGYTF.